The 18 T cell receptor beta chains listed next were all sequenced from one sample in a study of shared clonotypes between healthy human individuals. The protocol was immunoSEQ multiplex PCR, while the TCRdb copy is restricted to in-frame clones and leaves out a portion. The table has about 1.5 million clones, nearly 99% seen once. Sequenced input: naive CD4+ T cells sorted from blood. Subset defined: CD45RA+ positively selected. The source of these receptors is a man aged 25 to 45 in good health.

The chain carries TRBV14 and TRBJ2-7; possibly TRBD1 or TRBD2 for D (5 bases each). V was cut by 7 bases and J by 6 bases, with 16 bases left in between. Germline V gene data show CDR1 as SGHDN and CDR2 as FVKESK. CDR3 length equals 13 residues. The CDR3 protein is CASTWLGVCEQYF. The CDR3 nucleotides read TGTGCCAGCACCTGGCTGGGGGTTTGCGAGCAGTACTTC. Using reference TRBV14 and TRBJ2-7 for the parts outside the CDR3, the full variable domain is EAGVTQFPSHSVIEKGQTVTLRCDPISGHDNLYWYRRVMGKEIKFLLHFVKESKQDESGMPNNRFLAERTGGTYSTLKVQPAELEDSGVYFCASTWLGVCEQYFGPGTRLTVT.

This rearrangement joins TRBV5-5 to TRBJ1-1; D may be TRBD1 (5 bases). This CDR3 has 16 amino acids. With 4 bases removed from V and 1 base from J, the gap between germline ends came to 17 bases. Germline CDR1 SGHKS, CDR2 YYEKEE (reference sequence). The CDR3 protein is CASSMTRRGWNTEAFF. In DNA, the CDR3 is TGTGCCAGCAGCATGACTCGGAGGGGCTGGAACACTGAAGCTTTCTTT. The whole variable domain, remainder taken from reference TRBV5-5 and TRBJ1-1, is DAGVTQSPTHLIKTRGQQVTLRCSPISGHKSVSWYQQVLGQGPQFIFQYYEKEERGRGNFPDRFSARQFPNYSSELNVNALLLGDSALYLCASSMTRRGWNTEAFFGQGTRLTVV.

The gene calls are TRBV19 and TRBJ2-4; 9 nucleotides line up with TRBD2. Germline lookup yields CDR1 LNHDA and CDR2 SQIVND (reference sequence). This CDR3 has 17 residues. The junction had 12 bases not matched to a gene; V was cut back by 5 bases and J by 4 bases. Here the CDR3 DNA reads TGTGCCAGTAGTCCCACAGGGAGACTAGCGGCGAAAAACATTCAGTACTTC. Amino acids: CASSPTGRLAAKNIQYF.

This chain joins TRBV9 and TRBJ2-3, with 7 bases identical to TRBD2. The CDR3 length is 15 residues. The V segment lost 2 bases and the J segment 5 bases; nucleotides outside the gene matches: 8. CDR1 is SGDLS, CDR2 YYNGEE, per germline. The DNA for the CDR3 is TGTGCCAGCAGCGTGGGGCCCCTAGCGGTAGATACGCAGTATTTT. Translated: CASSVGPLAVDTQYF.

The chain recombines TRBV19 with TRBJ2-6, with 7 nucleotides matching TRBD2. From germline, CDR1 is LNHDA and CDR2 SQIVND (reference sequence). With 7 bases clipped from V and 2 bases from J, the junction kept 11 bases outside the gene matches. The CDR3 loop spans 17 amino acids. CDR3 coding DNA: TGTGCCAGTAAGGGAGGGCCTCTCTTCCCTGGGGCCAACGTCCTGACTTTC. Protein: CASKGGPLFPGANVLTF. The full variable domain, rest sourced from reference TRBV19 and TRBJ2-6, is DGGITQSPKYLFRKEGQNVTLSCEQNLNHDAMYWYRQDPGQGLRLIYYSQIVNDFQKGDIAEGYSVSREKKESFPLTVTSAQKNPTAFYLCASKGGPLFPGANVLTFGAGSRLTVL.

The J gene is TRBJ2-7, the V gene TRBV7-2; D possibly uses TRBD1 or TRBD2 (5 bases each). The CDR3 loop spans 14 amino acids. In germline, CDR1 is SGHTA, CDR2 FQGNSA. The V end was cut by 5 bases, the J end by 9 bases, with 20 bases between. The CDR3 sequence is CASSPGALGRGQYF. Written as DNA, the CDR3 is TGTGCCAGCAGCCCCGGGGCCTTGGGTCGTGGGCAGTACTTC.

This clone has a single count. V and J are TRBV7-2 and TRBJ2-1; perhaps TRBD2 as D (5 bases). V lost 3 bases to trimming and J lost 0 bases, with 18 bases between them. The CDR3 is made up of 18 amino acids. Germline CDR1 and CDR2: SGHTA and FQGNSA. The CDR3 here is CASSLRVLNYASYNEQFF. The DNA for the CDR3 is TGTGCCAGCAGCTTGAGGGTCCTTAACTACGCCTCCTACAATGAGCAGTTCTTC.

The chain links TRBV7-9 to TRBJ1-3; the D gene is possibly TRBD1 (5 bases). This CDR3 is built from 13 residues. V lost 5 bases, J lost 4 bases, and 9 bases lay in between. Germline CDR1 and CDR2: SEHNR and FQNEAQ (reference sequence). The CDR3 DNA reads as TGTGCCAGCAGCCCAGGGTCGGGAAACACCATATATTTT. Translating it yields CASSPGSGNTIYF.

CDR3 sequence reads: CAISGQLAGASGANVLTF. The CDR3 DNA is TGTGCCATCAGTGGCCAACTAGCGGGGGCCTCTGGGGCCAACGTCCTGACTTTC. The rearrangement links TRBV10-3 to TRBJ2-6; 11 bases line up with TRBD2. With 4 bases clipped from V and 0 bases from J, the junction kept 5 bases outside the gene matches. The CDR3 runs to 18 residues. CDR1 is ENHRY and CDR2 is SYGVKD in the germline V gene.

This chain uses TRBV19 with TRBJ2-1, with D maybe TRBD2 (5 bases). This CDR3 contains 17 residues. Germline CDR1 and CDR2: LNHDA and SQIVND (reference sequence). V shed 7 bases and J shed 0 bases, with 19 bases lying between them. CDR3 in amino acids: CASNPTKEFYSYNEQFF. CDR3 bases: TGTGCCAGTAACCCGACTAAAGAATTCTACTCCTACAATGAGCAGTTCTTC.

The chain is built from TRBV11-1 and TRBJ1-3; D is unresolved. Germline CDR1 and CDR2: SGHAT and FQDESV (reference sequence). Trimming stripped 3 bases from V and 7 bases from J, with 19 bases between. The CDR3 spans 16 residues. CDR3 DNA sequence: TGTGCCAGCAGCTTTAGCACAGCGACCACAAAGAACACCATATATTTT. It is translated as CASSFSTATTKNTIYF.

The gene calls are TRBV7-2 and TRBJ2-7; 8 bases fit TRBD2. The CDR3 runs to 16 residues. The germline CDR1 and CDR2 sequences are SGHTA and FQGNSA. Trimming cost V 2 bases and J 8 bases; bases outside gene matches: 14. The CDR3 DNA follows: TGTGCCAGCAGCTTAAGGGGCTCCGGGACTAGTGGGAAGCAGTACTTC. Protein sequence: CASSLRGSGTSGKQYF.

This rearrangement joins TRBV7-9 to TRBJ2-1; D is undetermined. Germline values: CDR1 SEHNR, CDR2 FQNEAQ (reference sequence). The CDR3 has 12 residues. Trimming cost V 1 base and J 7 bases, with 5 bases left between them. CDR3 protein: CASSLVRNEQFF. The DNA for the CDR3 is TGTGCCAGCAGCTTAGTCCGAAATGAGCAGTTCTTC.

This rearrangement joins TRBV10-3 to TRBJ2-4; 9 bases align to TRBD2. Germline loops: CDR1 ENHRY, CDR2 SYGVKD. The J segment lost 3 bases and the V segment lost 8 bases, leaving 5 bases of the junction unmatched. The CDR3 contains 14 residues. The DNA of the CDR3 is TGTGCCATCGCTAGCGGGATGAGCAAAAACATTCAGTACTTC. It specifies CAIASGMSKNIQYF.

The chain recombines TRBV7-9 with TRBJ1-2, with unresolved D. This CDR3 is built from 14 residues. Germline V gene sequence: CDR1 SEHNR, CDR2 FQNEAQ (reference sequence). V lost 4 bases and J 0 bases, leaving 9 bases between the germline ends. The DNA of the CDR3 is TGTGCCAGCAGCTCATCCGGGACTAACTATGGCTACACCTTC. Residues: CASSSSGTNYGYTF. The full variable domain, in which reference TRBV7-9 and TRBJ1-2 provide the parts outside the CDR3, is DTGVSQNPRHKITKRGQNVTFRCDPISEHNRLYWYRQTLGQGPEFLTYFQNEAQLEKSRLLSDRFSAERPKGSFSTLEIQRTEQGDSAMYLCASSSSGTNYGYTFGSGTRLTVV.

The chain is built from TRBV4-3 and TRBJ2-3; D not certain. Trimming removed 1 base from V and 4 bases from J, with 9 bases in between. Germline CDR1 and CDR2: LGHNA and YSLEER. CDR3 length equals 14 residues. In nucleotides, the CDR3 is TGCGCCAGCAGCCAAGTCCCCCGGGCAGATACGCAGTATTTT. Translated: CASSQVPRADTQYF.

The chain employs TRBV4-3 and TRBJ2-3; tentative D call: TRBD2 (6 bases). The CDR3 is 13 amino acids. The germline gives CDR1 LGHNA, CDR2 YSLEER. Trimming shortened V by 0 bases and J by 8 bases, and 9 bases separated the two germline ends. The CDR3 nucleotides are TGCGCCAGCAGCCAAGATCCGCGGGGTACGCAGTATTTT. Its protein product is CASSQDPRGTQYF.

V usage is TRBV7-2 and J usage is TRBJ2-1; TRBD2 agrees at 9 bases. V shed 4 bases, J shed 11 bases, and the junction held 6 bases outside the gene matches. The CDR3 is made up of 13 amino acids. Per the germline V gene, CDR1 is SGHTA and CDR2 is FQGNSA. In DNA form, the CDR3 reads TGTGCCAGCAGCTCCACACTAGCGGGTCAGCAGTTCTTC. Its protein is CASSSTLAGQQFF.